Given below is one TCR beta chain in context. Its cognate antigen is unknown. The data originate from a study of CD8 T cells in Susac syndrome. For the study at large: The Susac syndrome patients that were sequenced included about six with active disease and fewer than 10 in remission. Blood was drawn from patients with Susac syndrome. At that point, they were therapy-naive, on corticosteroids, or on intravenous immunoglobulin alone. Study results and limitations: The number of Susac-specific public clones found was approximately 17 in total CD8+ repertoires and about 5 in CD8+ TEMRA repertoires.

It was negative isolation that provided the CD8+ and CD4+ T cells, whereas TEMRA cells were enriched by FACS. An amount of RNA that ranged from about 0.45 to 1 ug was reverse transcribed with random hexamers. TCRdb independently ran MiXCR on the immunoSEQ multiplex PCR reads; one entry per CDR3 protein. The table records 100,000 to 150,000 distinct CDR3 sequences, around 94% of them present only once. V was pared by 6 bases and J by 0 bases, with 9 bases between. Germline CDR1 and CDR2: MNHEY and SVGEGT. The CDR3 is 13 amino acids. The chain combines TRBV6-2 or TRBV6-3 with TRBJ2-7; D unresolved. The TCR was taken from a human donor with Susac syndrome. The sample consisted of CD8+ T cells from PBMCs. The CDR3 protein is CASSWVSSYEQYF. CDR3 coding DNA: TGTGCCAGCAGCTGGGTTAGCTCCTACGAGCAGTACTTC.